The 23 T cell receptor beta chains in this list originate from one sample, sequenced in a study of read filtering for tumor transcriptome and immune sequencing. The library was built from 400 ng RNA with molecular barcoded adaptors for alpha/delta and beta/gamma chains. TCRdb ran MiXCR on the reads and lists one entry per CDR3 protein. This sample yields fewer than 150,000 distinct CDR3 sequences, of which 10% to 15% are seen a single time; 11% belongs to the top ten. Input material: a population of CD138-negative cells sorted from bone marrow. The receptors stem from a donor at least 40 years old with multiple myeloma.

The chain links TRBV28 to TRBJ1-1; D possibly corresponds to TRBD1 (6 bases). The CDR3 spans 13 residues. The germline V gene has CDR1 MDHEN and CDR2 SYDVKM. V shed 7 bases and J shed 2 bases, with 11 bases lying between them. Here the CDR3 DNA reads TGTGCCAGCACTCGACAGGTTAACACTGAAGCTTTCTTT. Residues: CASTRQVNTEAFF.

Remarks on this clonotype: A much larger clone differs from this one at a single base, so this may be a read error. The chain couples TRBV3-1 to TRBJ2-5, with 7 nucleotides matching TRBD2. The CDR3 loop spans 15 amino acids. Germline V gives CDR1 LGHDT, CDR2 YNNKEL (reference sequence). The J segment lost 9 bases and the V segment lost 0 bases, leaving 10 bases of the junction unmatched. DNA of the CDR3: TGTGCCAGCAGCCAAGATGCGGTTGGGGGGGAGGCCCAGTACTTC. Residues: CASSQDAVGGEAQYF.

This clonotype was observed at least ten times. The V gene is TRBV28, the J gene TRBJ2-3; no firm D call. V was trimmed by 5 bases and J by 2 bases, leaving 14 bases between them. Germline V CDR1 and CDR2: MDHEN, SYDVKM. This CDR3 spans 15 amino acids. Written as DNA, the CDR3 is TGTGCCAGCAGTAGGTCCCTCTACCTCACAGATACGCAGTATTTT. The encoded protein is CASSRSLYLTDTQYF.

A remark on this clonotype: At one end, the junction sequence differs from germline, possibly due to a read error. The V call is TRBV6-5, the J call TRBJ2-7, with 7 bases aligning to TRBD2. This CDR3 region has 15 residues. The germline gives CDR1 MNHEY, CDR2 SVGAGI. CDR3 residues: CASIRGAGDQYEQHF. The CDR3 DNA sequence: TGTGCCAGCATCAGAGGTGCGGGAGATCAATACGAGCAGCACTTC.

Comments on this clonotype: A much larger clone differs from this one at a single base, so this may be a read error. The rearrangement joins TRBV5-1 to TRBJ2-7, with a weak D call TRBD2 (6 bases). Trimming left V 3 bases short and J 3 bases short, with 10 bases between. The CDR3 is 13 residues long. The V gene's germline CDR1 is SGHRS and CDR2 YFSETQ. The CDR3 is CASSSGTLYEQYF. CDR3 nucleotides: TGCGCCAGCAGCTCAGGGACTCTCTACGAGCAGTACTTC. Looking up the rest from reference TRBV5-1 and TRBJ2-7 gives the full variable domain: KAGVTQTPRYLIKTRGQQVTLSCSPISGHRSVSWYQQTPGQGLQFLFEYFSETQRNKGNFPGRFSGRQFSNSRSEMNVSTLELGDSALYLCASSSGTLYEQYFGPGTRLTVT.

Ten or more counts support this clonotype. The rearrangement uses TRBV20-1 and TRBJ2-3, with D tentatively TRBD2 (7 bases). V lost 6 bases, J lost 2 bases, and 15 bases lay in between. The CDR3 is 14 residues long. Per germline, CDR1 DFQATT and CDR2 SNEGSKA (reference sequence). As DNA, the CDR3 is TGCAGTGCGACCCGGGGGGCCAACACAGATACGCAGTATTTT. Its protein product is CSATRGANTDTQYF.

This clonotype came up many times. The chain employs TRBV7-9 and TRBJ2-5; D may be TRBD1 or TRBD2 (5 bases each). Germline V gives CDR1 SEHNR, CDR2 FQNEAQ (reference sequence). V was clipped by 5 bases and J by 1 base, with 11 bases between them. CDR3 size: 14 residues. The DNA for the CDR3 is TGTGCCAGCAGCCCCGGGACCCTCCAAGAGACCCAGTACTTC. Translation gives CASSPGTLQETQYF.

The chain employs TRBV28 and TRBJ2-4; D not resolved. The CDR3 runs 13 residues. From germline, CDR1 is MDHEN and CDR2 SYDVKM. V lost 2 bases and J lost 8, with 10 bases in between. The CDR3 loop reads CASSLMGVDIQYF. In nucleotides, the CDR3 is TGTGCCAGCAGTTTAATGGGTGTGGACATTCAGTACTTC.

The chain links TRBV18 to TRBJ2-6, with D maybe TRBD1 (5 bases). Germline values: CDR1 KGHSH, CDR2 LQKENI. V was shortened by 3 bases and J by 2 bases, with 8 bases between the two germline ends. The length of the CDR3 is 15 residues. In nucleotides, the CDR3 is TGTGCCAGCTCACCGGGCAGGGCTGGGGCCAACGTCCTGACTTTC. Translating it yields CASSPGRAGANVLTF. The whole variable domain, filled in from reference TRBV18 and TRBJ2-6, reads NAGVMQNPRHLVRRRGQEARLRCSPMKGHSHVYWYRQLPEEGLKFMVYLQKENIIDESGMPKERFSAEFPKEGPSILRIQQVVRGDSAAYFCASSPGRAGANVLTFGAGSRLTVL.

This clonotype was counted ten times or more. This chain uses TRBV12-3 or TRBV12-4 with TRBJ2-5; D possibly uses TRBD1 or TRBD2 (5 bases each). Trimming removed 4 bases at V and 5 bases at J, with 17 bases between. CDR3 length equals 15 residues. The CDR3: CASSSTGPMVETQYF. The CDR3 DNA reads as TGTGCCAGCAGTTCCACGGGACCAATGGTCGAGACCCAGTACTTC.

At least ten counts were recorded for this clonotype. J is TRBJ2-1 and V is TRBV15; D remains ambiguous. This CDR3 contains 14 residues. V was trimmed by 8 bases and J by 0 bases, leaving 11 bases between them. The V gene's germline CDR1 is LNHNV and CDR2 YYDKDF (reference sequence). CDR3 bases: TGTGCCACCCGGCTATCAAGCTCCTACAATGAGCAGTTCTTC. Protein product: CATRLSSSYNEQFF.

This clonotype was seen many times. The chain combines TRBV28 with TRBJ1-2, with TRBD1 matching over 8 bases. Germline V gene lookup returns CDR1 MDHEN and CDR2 SYDVKM. The V segment lost 6 bases and the J segment 13 bases; nucleotides outside the gene matches: 13. The CDR3 contains 13 residues. CDR3 sequence reads: CASRQQGESAATF. The CDR3 region has the DNA TGTGCCAGCAGACAACAGGGGGAGTCGGCCGCCACCTTC.

The sample holds many counts of this clonotype. The chain uses TRBV30 and TRBJ1-1; TRBD1 might be the D (6 bases). Germline loops: CDR1 GTSNPN, CDR2 SVGIG (reference sequence). Deletions cut 5 bases from V and 5 bases from J, with 21 bases between. The CDR3 consists of 15 residues. This CDR3 is CAWENDSEGGTEAFF. Here the CDR3 DNA reads TGTGCCTGGGAGAACGACAGCGAAGGGGGTACTGAAGCTTTCTTT.

This clonotype was detected many times. This chain links TRBV7-8 with TRBJ1-1; D is unresolved. V dropped 5 bases and J dropped 0 bases, with 10 bases sitting between them. The CDR3 consists of 14 residues. CDR1 and CDR2 from the germline V gene are SGHVS and FQNEAQ. The CDR3 is CASSPQTMNTEAFF. The CDR3 DNA is TGTGCCAGCAGCCCCCAGACCATGAACACTGAAGCTTTCTTT.

In this sample, this clonotype turned up many times. V and J are TRBV29-1 and TRBJ2-1; maybe TRBD2 (5 bases). This CDR3 contains 13 residues. V dropped 4 bases and J dropped 4 bases, with 11 bases sitting between them. Germline V lookup: CDR1 SQVTM, CDR2 ANQGSEA. The CDR3 loop reads CSVASGLYNEQFF. Written as DNA, the CDR3 is TGCAGCGTTGCAAGCGGCTTATACAATGAGCAGTTCTTC.

This clonotype was counted at least ten times. The rearrangement joins TRBV5-1 to TRBJ1-5, with D unresolved. V lost 3 bases, J lost 6 bases, and 16 bases lay in between. This CDR3 spans 15 amino acids. Germline CDR1 is SGHRS and CDR2 is YFSETQ. Written as DNA, the CDR3 is TGCGCCAGCAGCTCGCCAGATTCGTGGGGTCAGCCCCAGCATTTT. It encodes CASSSPDSWGQPQHF. Filled out from reference TRBV5-1 and TRBJ1-5, the complete variable domain reads KAGVTQTPRYLIKTRGQQVTLSCSPISGHRSVSWYQQTPGQGLQFLFEYFSETQRNKGNFPGRFSGRQFSNSRSEMNVSTLELGDSALYLCASSSPDSWGQPQHFGDGTRLSIL.

This clonotype was found a few times. The chain joins TRBV5-1 to TRBJ2-3; D is unclear. The CDR3 extends over 12 amino acids. Trimming left V 0 bases short and J 6 bases short, with 5 bases between. In germline, CDR1 is SGHRS, CDR2 YFSETQ. CDR3: CASSLAVDTQYF. In DNA, the CDR3 is TGCGCCAGCAGCTTGGCCGTGGATACGCAGTATTTT.

This clonotype was picked up a small number of times. The chain joins TRBV5-1 to TRBJ1-3; a possible D gene is TRBD1 (6 bases). CDR1 SGHRS and CDR2 YFSETQ come from the germline V gene. The CDR3 consists of 16 residues. The V and J ends lost 0 bases and 1 base respectively, with 11 bases between them. For the CDR3, the DNA is TGCGCCAGCAGCTTGGGCGGGGGGCCTTCTGGAAACACCATATATTTT. Residues: CASSLGGGPSGNTIYF.

In this sample, this clonotype turned up many times. V usage is TRBV5-1 and J usage is TRBJ1-2, with 7 bases matching TRBD1. This CDR3 has 14 residues. V lost 4 bases, J lost 2 bases, and 5 bases stayed unmatched. Germline CDR1 SGHRS, CDR2 YFSETQ. In DNA form, the CDR3 reads TGCGCCAGCAGCGCTGGGACAGCCAACTATGGCTACACCTTC. As protein: CASSAGTANYGYTF. Complete variable domain (other parts from reference TRBV5-1 and TRBJ1-2): KAGVTQTPRYLIKTRGQQVTLSCSPISGHRSVSWYQQTPGQGLQFLFEYFSETQRNKGNFPGRFSGRQFSNSRSEMNVSTLELGDSALYLCASSAGTANYGYTFGSGTRLTVV.

This clonotype appeared many times. CDR3 coding DNA: TGCGCCAGCAGCCAAGGACAGGGGGCCGGTGACCAGCCCCAGCATTTT. Amino acids: CASSQGQGAGDQPQHF. The J gene is TRBJ1-5, the V gene TRBV4-1; 10 nucleotides line up with TRBD1. Germline V gene data show CDR1 as MGHRA and CDR2 as YSYEKL. The CDR3 is 16 residues long. V trimming: 1 base; J trimming: 7 bases; junction bases outside the gene matches: 7.

At least ten counts were recorded for this clonotype. CDR3 residues: CSVSGTSGAHNEQFF. The CDR3 region has the DNA TGCAGCGTGAGCGGGACTAGCGGGGCTCACAATGAGCAGTTCTTC. The chain uses TRBV29-1 and TRBJ2-1; TRBD2 matches 13 bases. The junction had 7 bases not matched to a gene; V was cut back by 6 bases and J by 5 bases. The CDR3 spans 15 residues. The germline CDR1 and CDR2 sequences are SQVTM and ANQGSEA.

In the case of this clonotype: One base away lies a much larger clone, so this may be a sequencing read error. The V call is TRBV5-1, the J call TRBJ2-5; 8 bases are shared with TRBD1. The CDR3 runs to 12 residues. Germline trimming cut 2 bases from V and 7 bases from J; bases unmatched to any gene: 1. From germline, CDR1 is SGHRS and CDR2 YFSETQ. The chain's CDR3 is CASSLQGGTQYF. The CDR3 bases are TGCGCCAGCAGCTTACAGGGGGGGACCCAGTACTTC.

V gene TRBV25-1 combines with J gene TRBJ2-5, with 10 bases lining up with TRBD2. The CDR3 is made up of 15 amino acids. J was trimmed by 2 bases and V by 5 bases; bases with no gene match: 5. Germline loops: CDR1 MGHDK, CDR2 SYGVNS. The CDR3 reads CASSPASGGQETQYF. As DNA, the CDR3 is TGTGCCAGCAGTCCCGCTAGCGGGGGTCAAGAGACCCAGTACTTC.